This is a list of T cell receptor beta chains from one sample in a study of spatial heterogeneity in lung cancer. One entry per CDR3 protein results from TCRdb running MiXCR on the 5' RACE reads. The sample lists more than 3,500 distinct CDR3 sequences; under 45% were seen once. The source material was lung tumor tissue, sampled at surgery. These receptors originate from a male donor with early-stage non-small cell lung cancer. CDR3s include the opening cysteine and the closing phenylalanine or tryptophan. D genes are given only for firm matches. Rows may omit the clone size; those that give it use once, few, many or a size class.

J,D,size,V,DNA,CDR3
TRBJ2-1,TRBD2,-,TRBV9,TGTGCCAGCAGCGTGGGCGGGAGTCAGAATGAGCAGTTCTTC,CASSVGGSQNEQFF
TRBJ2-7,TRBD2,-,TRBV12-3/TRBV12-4,TGTGCCAGCAGTCTAGCGGGACACTACGAGCAGTACTTC,CASSLAGHYEQYF
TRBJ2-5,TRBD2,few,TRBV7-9,TGTGCCAGCAGCCTCAGACTAGCGGCCCTCCAAGAGACCCAGTACTTC,CASSLRLAALQETQYF
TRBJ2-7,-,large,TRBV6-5,TGTGCCAGCAGTCCTGGGGACGGGGGGCGCTACGAGCAGTACTTC,CASSPGDGGRYEQYF
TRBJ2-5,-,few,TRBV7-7,TGTGCCAGCAGCTTAAGCCCGGGAGAGACCCAGTACTTC,CASSLSPGETQYF
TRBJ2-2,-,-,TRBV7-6,TGTGCCAGCAGCTATCAAGGTCGGGACACCGGGGAGCTGTTTTTT,CASSYQGRDTGELFF
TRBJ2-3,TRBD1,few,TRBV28,TGTGCCAGCAGTCCTACCTGGAGAGGGGGCGGAGGTACGCAGTATTTT,CASSPTWRGGGGTQYF
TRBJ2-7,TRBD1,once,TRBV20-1,TGCAGTGTTACCAGGACAGGGTCCTACGAGCAGTACTTC,CSVTRTGSYEQYF
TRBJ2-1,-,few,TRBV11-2,TGTGCCAGCAGCTCCGACCCCCATTTGGCCGATGAGCAGTTCTTC,CASSSDPHLADEQFF
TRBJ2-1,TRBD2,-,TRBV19,TGTGCCAGTAGTATAAGGCTAGCGGGCCCCGCCCATGAGCAGTTCTTC,CASSIRLAGPAHEQFF
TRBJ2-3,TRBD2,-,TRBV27,TGTGCCAGCCAAACTAGCGTGGCAGATACGCAGTATTTT,CASQTSVADTQYF
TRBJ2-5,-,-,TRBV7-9,TGTGCCAGCAGCTTAGCGGCGAGAGGGGAGACCCAGTACTTC,CASSLAARGETQYF
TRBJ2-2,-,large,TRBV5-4,TGTGCCAGCAGCTATGACTCCACCGGGGAGCTGTTTTTT,CASSYDSTGELFF
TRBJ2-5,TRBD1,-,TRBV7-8,TGTGCCAGCGATCTAGGACAGGGTGTCGAAGAGACCCAGTACTTC,CASDLGQGVEETQYF
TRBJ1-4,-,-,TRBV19,TGTGCCAGTAGCACCCAGGGTACCCGTAATGAAAAACTGTTTTTT,CASSTQGTRNEKLFF
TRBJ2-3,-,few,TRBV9,TGTGCCAGCACCGTCAGGGCTAGCGGCACAGATACGCAGTATTTT,CASTVRASGTDTQYF
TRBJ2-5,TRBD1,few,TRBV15,TGTGCCACCAGCAGAGATAAGGGACAGGGTGGCCAAGAGACCCAGTACTTC,CATSRDKGQGGQETQYF
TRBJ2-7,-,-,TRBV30,TGTGCCTGGAGGGGGTCGAGTTCCGAGCAGTACTTC,CAWRGSSSEQYF
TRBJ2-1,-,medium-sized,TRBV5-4,TGTGCCAGCAGCTTGCCGCAGGGGGGGAACAATGAGCAGTTCTTC,CASSLPQGGNNEQFF
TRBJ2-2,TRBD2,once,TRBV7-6,TGTGCCAGCAGCCCCTACTCGGGAGGGCCCGGGGAGCTGTTTTTT,CASSPYSGGPGELFF
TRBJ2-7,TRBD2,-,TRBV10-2,TGCGCCAGCAGTGCTCGGTCGGGTAAGCGGGGCTTTTTCTTCTCCTACGAGCAGTACTTC,CASSARSGKRGFFFSYEQYF
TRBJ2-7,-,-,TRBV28,TGTGCCAGCAGCCAGACTTACGAGCAGTACTTC,CASSQTYEQYF
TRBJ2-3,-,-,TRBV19,TGTGCTAGTAGTATAGGGCCAGGGAGGACAGATACGCAGTATTTT,CASSIGPGRTDTQYF
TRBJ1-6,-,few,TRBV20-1,TGCAGTGCTAGCTGGGCGGATTCACCCCTCCACTTT,CSASWADSPLHF
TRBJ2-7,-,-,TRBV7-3,TGTGCCAGCAGTTCAAATCCGGGTGGCGAGCAGTACTTC,CASSSNPGGEQYF
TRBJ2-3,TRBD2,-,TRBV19,TGTGCCAGTAGTATTCTAGCGGGAGGCGCGACAGATACGCAGTATTTT,CASSILAGGATDTQYF
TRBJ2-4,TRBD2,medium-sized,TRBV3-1,TGTGCCAGCAGCCAAGGGACTAGCGGGGGCCTTCAGTACTTC,CASSQGTSGGLQYF
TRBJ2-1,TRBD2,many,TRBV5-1,TGCGCCAGCACCCCTCTAGCGGGAGGGCACAAATCCTACAATGAGCAGTTCTTC,CASTPLAGGHKSYNEQFF
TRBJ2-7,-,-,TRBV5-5,TGTGCCAGCAGCTTGGTATCGGGCCAACCCTACGAGCAGTACTTC,CASSLVSGQPYEQYF
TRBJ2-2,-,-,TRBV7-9,TGTGCCAGCAGCTTCTCACAGAACGGGGAGCTGTTTTTT,CASSFSQNGELFF
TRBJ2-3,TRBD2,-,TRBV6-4,TGTGCCAGCAGCCGTACCCCAACGGGAGGGGGGGATACGCAGTATTTT,CASSRTPTGGGDTQYF
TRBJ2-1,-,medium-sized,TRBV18,TGTGCCAGCTCACCTATCACAGGGCAGGGGAATGAGCAGTTCTTC,CASSPITGQGNEQFF
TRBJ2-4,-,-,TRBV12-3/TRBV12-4,TGTGCCAGCAGTGTCCTTCAGGGAGGAGGAAACATTCAGTACTTC,CASSVLQGGGNIQYF
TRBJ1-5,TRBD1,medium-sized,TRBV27,TGTGCCAGCAGTTTGGGACAGGGTTACAGGCAGCCCCAGCATTTT,CASSLGQGYRQPQHF
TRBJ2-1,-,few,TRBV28,TGTGCCAGCAGCTACACGGGGCGAGAGCAGTTCTTC,CASSYTGREQFF
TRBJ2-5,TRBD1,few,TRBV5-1,TGCGCCAGCAGCACCGCGGGACAGGGGGCAGAGGAGACCCAGTACTTC,CASSTAGQGAEETQYF
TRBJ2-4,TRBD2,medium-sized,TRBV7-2,TGTGCCAGCAACGTCGGCGGGGGTGTGAGTAGCGGGAGGAACATTCAGTACTTC,CASNVGGGVSSGRNIQYF
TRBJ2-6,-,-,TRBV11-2,TGTGCCAGCAGCACACCCCGGGCGCGGACCGGGGCCAACGTCCTGACTTTC,CASSTPRARTGANVLTF
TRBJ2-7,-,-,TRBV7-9,TGTGCCAGTAGCCCCTCGGTGGGCCAGTCTTACGAGCAGTACTTC,CASSPSVGQSYEQYF
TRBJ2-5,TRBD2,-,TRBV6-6,TGTGCCAGCAGTTGGGCGGGAGACTCCGGGAGGGAGACCCAGTACTTC,CASSWAGDSGRETQYF
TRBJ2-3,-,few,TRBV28,TGTGCCAGCAGTTCCTCGAAGGGGGGCACAGATACGCAGTATTTT,CASSSSKGGTDTQYF
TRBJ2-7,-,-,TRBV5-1,TGCGCCAGCAGCTTGGGGGGGATCGTGGACAAAGGCTACGAGCAGTACTTC,CASSLGGIVDKGYEQYF
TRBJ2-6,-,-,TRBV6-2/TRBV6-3,TGTGCCAGCAGTTACATGGTGGCCAACGTCCTGACTTTC,CASSYMVANVLTF
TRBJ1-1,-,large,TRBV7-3,TGTGCCAGCAGCCGCGGGGTGAACACTGAAGCTTTCTTT,CASSRGVNTEAFF
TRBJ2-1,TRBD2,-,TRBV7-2,TGTGCCAGCAGCCTTGGACCTCAGCGGGATCAGTTCTTC,CASSLGPQRDQFF
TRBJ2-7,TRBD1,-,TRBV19,TGTGCCAGTCGCCAACCAGGACAGGATAACGAGCAGTACTTC,CASRQPGQDNEQYF
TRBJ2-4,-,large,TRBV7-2,TGTGCCAGCAGCTCGCAGACCGTGACGGGAAACATTCAGTACTTC,CASSSQTVTGNIQYF
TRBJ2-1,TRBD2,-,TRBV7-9,TGTGCCAGCAGCTTAGGTGGATTGATGACTAGCGGGAGAATGCAGTTCTTC,CASSLGGLMTSGRMQFF
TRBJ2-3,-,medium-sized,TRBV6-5,TGTGCCAGCAGCTTCCAGGGGAGAGATACGCAGTATTTT,CASSFQGRDTQYF
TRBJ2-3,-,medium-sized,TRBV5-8,TGTGCCAGCAGCTTGGACACTTCGAGCACAGATACGCAGTATTTT,CASSLDTSSTDTQYF
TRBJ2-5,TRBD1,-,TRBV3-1,TGTGCCAGCAGCCAAGGACAGGGGAGAGAGACCCAGTACTTC,CASSQGQGRETQYF